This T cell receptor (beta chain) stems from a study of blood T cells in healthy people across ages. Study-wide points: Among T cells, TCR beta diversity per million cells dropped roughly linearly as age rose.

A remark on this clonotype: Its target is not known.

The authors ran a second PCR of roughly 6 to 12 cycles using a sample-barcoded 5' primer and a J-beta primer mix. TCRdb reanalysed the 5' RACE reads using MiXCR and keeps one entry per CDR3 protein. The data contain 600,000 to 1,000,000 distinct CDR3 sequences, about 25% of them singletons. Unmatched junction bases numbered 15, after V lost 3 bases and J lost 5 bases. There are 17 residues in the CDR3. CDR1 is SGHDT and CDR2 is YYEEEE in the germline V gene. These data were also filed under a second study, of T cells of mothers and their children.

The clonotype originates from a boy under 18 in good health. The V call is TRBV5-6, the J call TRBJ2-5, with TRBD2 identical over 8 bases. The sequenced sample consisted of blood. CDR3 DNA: TGTGCCAGCAGCTCCGGAGCTACAGGACTAGCTGATGAGACCCAGTACTTC. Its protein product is CASSSGATGLADETQYF.